These T cell receptor beta chains were read from a single sample in a study of cytomegalovirus exposure and HLA in healthy donors. Sequencing used immunoSEQ multiplex PCR; TCRdb keeps in-frame clones, though not all of them. The table has about 160,000 clones, approximately 89% seen once. The sample taken for sequencing was PBMCs. The origin of the receptors is a man aged 18 to 30 in good health and CMV-seropositive. The CDR3 runs from the conserved cysteine through the conserved F or W. Fields, in order: J gene, V gene, clone size, D gene, CDR3 DNA, CDR3 protein. A D gene is named only where the DNA matches it firmly. Only part of the rows carry a size: once, few, many, or a class if the clone is expanded.

TRBJ2-2,TRBV2,NA,NA,TGTGCCAGCAGGGGGGAGGCGGGGCCCGCCGGGGAGCTGTTTTTT,CASRGEAGPAGELFF
TRBJ2-7,TRBV9,NA,TRBD1,TGTGCCAGCAGCCCCCAGGGACAGCCGCACTACGAGCAGTACTTC,CASSPQGQPHYEQYF
TRBJ1-1,TRBV25-1,NA,NA,TGTGCCAGCAGTGAACGGAGGGACACTGAAGCTTTCTTT,CASSERRDTEAFF
TRBJ2-1,TRBV27,NA,TRBD2,TGTGCCAGCAGTTTGTCTTGGCTAGCGGGAGGGTTATTCTACAATGAGCAGTTCTTC,CASSLSWLAGGLFYNEQFF
TRBJ2-7,TRBV10-1,NA,TRBD1,TGCGCCAGCAGAGGGACAGGGGCCCACGAGCAGTACTTC,CASRGTGAHEQYF
TRBJ2-7,TRBV19,NA,NA,TGTGCCAGTAGTATTCCGGGTCACTACGAACAGTACTTC,CASSIPGHYEQYF
TRBJ2-1,TRBV21-1,few,NA,TGTGCCAGCAGCAAAGAAATGAGGGTTGAGCAGTTCTTC,CASSKEMRVEQFF
TRBJ1-5,TRBV5-4,once,NA,TGTGCCAGCAGTTTTGGGGGCAGCAATCAGCCCCAGCATTTT,CASSFGGSNQPQHF
TRBJ2-1,TRBV2,NA,TRBD1,TGTGCCAGCAGGCCGGGACAGACCTACAATGAGCAGTTCTTC,CASRPGQTYNEQFF
TRBJ2-7,TRBV9,NA,TRBD1,TGTGCCAGCAGCGTTGAGGGACAGGGGGCCTACGAGCAGTACTTC,CASSVEGQGAYEQYF
TRBJ2-1,TRBV6-1,NA,NA,TGTGCCAGCAGTGAATTGGGCCAGATTTACAATGAGCAGTTCTTC,CASSELGQIYNEQFF
TRBJ1-1,TRBV5-1,NA,TRBD1,TGCGCCAGCACCCAATTACCAGGGGGGACTGAAGCTTTCTTT,CASTQLPGGTEAFF
TRBJ2-7,TRBV29-1,NA,NA,TGCAGCGTTGGAGGGTCCTCGGGATCTCCCTACGAGCAGTACTTC,CSVGGSSGSPYEQYF
TRBJ2-2,TRBV29-1,NA,TRBD2,TGCAGCGTCTCATCTAGCGGGGCGAACACCGGGGAGCTGTTTTTT,CSVSSSGANTGELFF
TRBJ1-1,TRBV2,NA,NA,TGTGCCAGCAGTCCCTTGACTGAAGCTTTCTTT,CASSPLTEAFF
TRBJ2-1,TRBV18,NA,NA,TGTGCCAGCTCACCGATTGGAGACAATGAGCAGTTCTTC,CASSPIGDNEQFF
TRBJ1-1,TRBV6-5,once,NA,TGTGCCAGCAGTTCAGGGTTCTTGGAAGCTTTCTTT,CASSSGFLEAFF
TRBJ2-3,TRBV30,NA,NA,TGTGCCTGGATGCGGAGCACAGATACGCAGTATTTT,CAWMRSTDTQYF
TRBJ1-2,TRBV6-1,NA,NA,TGTGCCAGCAGGATAGAGGGTCCATATGGCTACACCTTC,CASRIEGPYGYTF
TRBJ2-2,TRBV18,NA,TRBD1,TGTGCCAGCTCACCATTCTTGGACAGGAAGAACACCGGGGAGCTGTTTTTT,CASSPFLDRKNTGELFF
TRBJ2-3,TRBV4-1,few,NA,TGCGCCAGCAGCCAAGTAGGTGGGAGGACAGATACGCAGTATTTT,CASSQVGGRTDTQYF
TRBJ2-5,TRBV4-2,NA,NA,TGTGCCAGCAGCCTTTCCAGGCAGGGGCGGGGGGAGACCCAGTACTTC,CASSLSRQGRGETQYF
TRBJ1-2,TRBV2,NA,TRBD1,TGTGCCAGCGGCAGGGGGAGCAACTATGGCTACACCTTC,CASGRGSNYGYTF
TRBJ2-7,TRBV28,NA,NA,TGTGCCAGCAGTTCCTCCACCGGGAACGCGTACTTC,CASSSSTGNAYF
TRBJ2-7,TRBV4-1,NA,NA,TGCGCCAGCAGCCCACAACGCGACAGATTTAGCTCCTACGAGCAGTACTTC,CASSPQRDRFSSYEQYF
TRBJ1-5,TRBV7-8,NA,TRBD1,TGTGCCAGCAGCTTAGGGACCGGGACAGGCAATCAGCCCCAGCATTTT,CASSLGTGTGNQPQHF
TRBJ2-7,TRBV5-1,NA,TRBD1,TGCGCCAGCAGCTTGGTTAGTACAGGGGTATGGGAGCAGTACTTC,CASSLVSTGVWEQYF
TRBJ2-2,TRBV11-2,NA,TRBD2,TGTGCCAGCAGCTTAGTGGGGAGGGCTAAGGACACCGGGGAGCTGTTTTTT,CASSLVGRAKDTGELFF
TRBJ2-1,TRBV29-1,NA,NA,TGCAGCGTTGGTAGGGGGAGTCGAAATGAGCAGTTCTTC,CSVGRGSRNEQFF
TRBJ2-3,TRBV6-4,few,NA,TGTGCCAGCAAGGAGGGGTCCCACACAGATACGCAGTATTTT,CASKEGSHTDTQYF
TRBJ2-7,TRBV15,once,NA,TGTGCCACCAGCAGAGATTACCCCCACGGGATGGGCTACGAGCAGTACTTC,CATSRDYPHGMGYEQYF
TRBJ2-3,TRBV4-1,NA,TRBD1,TGCGCCAGCAGCAGCCGACAGGGGGCGCGGACAGATACGCAGTATTTT,CASSSRQGARTDTQYF